What follows are 8 T cell receptor beta chains derived from one specimen sequenced in a study of blood T cell repertoires in COVID-19. TCRdb's table, derived via immunoSEQ multiplex PCR, lists solely in-frame clones and lacks some. The sample lists 150,000 to 200,000 clones; around 73% were seen once. Input material: PBMCs or T cells enriched from blood (not recorded which). Source of these receptors: a woman between 45 and 65 years old who had recovered from COVID-19.

This chain joins TRBV5-5 and TRBJ2-7; D call uncertain. Trimming cost V 1 base and J 2 bases, with 10 bases left between them. This CDR3 has 14 amino acids. Germline CDR1 is SGHKS and CDR2 is YYEKEE (reference sequence). The CDR3 loop is CASSLLPGAYEQYF. The CDR3 nucleotides are TGTGCCAGCAGCTTGCTACCCGGAGCCTACGAGCAGTACTTC.

J is TRBJ1-6 and V is TRBV7-3, with 7 bases that match TRBD1. After removal of 4 bases from V and 9 bases from J, the junction contained 6 bases not matched to a gene. The CDR3 runs to 14 residues. Germline V lookup: CDR1 SGHTA, CDR2 FQGTGA. The CDR3 DNA sequence: TGTGCCAGCAGCTACGGGACAGAGGGTTCACCCCTCCACTTT. Translating gives CASSYGTEGSPLHF.

This clone was detected once. The V call is TRBV6-1, the J call TRBJ2-7; 10 bases line up with TRBD2. The CDR3 covers 15 residues. The junction had 8 bases not matched to a gene; V was cut back by 6 bases and J by 3 bases. Germline V gives CDR1 MNHNS, CDR2 SASEGT. Here the CDR3 DNA reads TGTGCCAGCAGCTATAAGGCTAGCGGGAGCTACGAGCAGTACTTC. Protein product: CASSYKASGSYEQYF.

The chain combines TRBV2 with TRBJ2-2, with 7 bases aligning to TRBD2. The CDR3 loop spans 17 amino acids. CDR1 is SNHLY and CDR2 is FYNNEI in the germline V gene. Trimming at V came to 2 bases and at J to 1 base, leaving 7 bases not matched to a gene. Written as DNA, the CDR3 is TGTGCCAGCAGTGAAACTAGAAGCGGGGTGAACACCGGGGAGCTGTTTTTT. This encodes CASSETRSGVNTGELFF.

The gene calls are TRBV7-9 and TRBJ1-3; D is uncertain. CDR1 and CDR2 from the germline V gene are SEHNR and FQNEAQ (reference sequence). Trimming took off 4 bases at V and 1 base at J, with 11 bases between the two ends. The CDR3 spans 15 residues. The CDR3 loop reads CASSSARGSGNTIYF. CDR3 in DNA: TGTGCCAGCAGCTCCGCCCGAGGATCTGGAAACACCATATATTTT.

The chain couples TRBV7-2 to TRBJ2-1; 8 nucleotides match TRBD2. The germline V gene encodes CDR1 SGHTA and CDR2 FQGNSA. V was clipped by 5 bases and J by 7 bases; unmatched bases: 13. The CDR3 totals 16 residues. In DNA, the CDR3 is TGTGCCAGCAGCCCTCGTCGTCGGGGGGGCGGTAATGAGCAGTTCTTC. Amino acids: CASSPRRRGGGNEQFF.

V gene TRBV30 combines with J gene TRBJ1-4; 8 nucleotides align to TRBD1. The germline gives CDR1 GTSNPN, CDR2 SVGIG (reference sequence). V was pared by 1 base and J by 5 bases, with 6 bases of the junction left unmatched. This CDR3 region has 15 residues. Here the CDR3 reads CAWSAPTGVNEKLFF. In nucleotides, the CDR3 is TGTGCCTGGAGTGCCCCGACAGGGGTAAATGAAAAACTGTTTTTT. Complete variable domain (other parts from reference TRBV30 and TRBJ1-4): SQTIHQWPATLVQPVGSPLSLECTVEGTSNPNLYWYRQAAGRGLQLLFYSVGIGQISSEVPQNLSASRPQDRQFILSSKKLLLSDSGFYLCAWSAPTGVNEKLFFGSGTQLSVL.

The chain couples TRBV28 to TRBJ1-4, with D possibly being TRBD1 (5 bases). The germline V gene encodes CDR1 MDHEN and CDR2 SYDVKM. The CDR3 consists of 17 residues. V gave up 1 base and J gave up 5 bases, with 17 bases separating them. The CDR3 DNA sequence: TGTGCCAGCAGTTTATTAAACTTACAGGACCCCAATGAAAAACTGTTTTTT. Translated, it gives CASSLLNLQDPNEKLFF.